The text below deals with one T cell receptor (beta chain). Preparation of the TCRbeta library used unique molecular identifiers. TCRdb reprocessed the PCR reads via MiXCR and lists one record per CDR3 protein. The sample shows 350,000 to 450,000 distinct CDR3 sequences, approximately 12% of them seen only once. This sample is drawn from a study of T-cell reconstitution after alpha-beta-depleted transplantation in children. This CDR3 is 14 amino acids long. The germline V gene has CDR1 SGHKS and CDR2 YYEKEE (reference sequence). V dropped 6 bases and J dropped 1 base, with 13 bases sitting between them.

This chain uses TRBV5-5 with TRBJ1-1; D uncertain. The TCR comes from a human donor who donated a stem cell graft to a child with Fanconi anemia. The sample was PBMCs, taken from the stem cell graft. The CDR3: CASTYGSSNTEAFF. As DNA, the CDR3 is TGTGCCAGCACTTACGGATCCTCGAACACTGAAGCTTTCTTT. The full variable domain, completed using reference TRBV5-5 and TRBJ1-1, is DAGVTQSPTHLIKTRGQQVTLRCSPISGHKSVSWYQQVLGQGPQFIFQYYEKEERGRGNFPDRFSARQFPNYSSELNVNALLLGDSALYLCASTYGSSNTEAFFGQGTRLTVV.